Listed below are T cell receptor beta chains from one sample, sequenced in a study of early T cells in non-severe SARS-CoV-2 infection. MiXCR, applied by TCRdb to the 5' RACE reads, yields one record per CDR3 protein. The sample lists around 70,000 distinct CDR3 sequences; approximately 10% were seen once. Sequencing was performed on whole blood. These receptors were obtained from an adult who was a healthcare worker with PCR-confirmed SARS-CoV-2 infection or an uninfected control (not recorded which). CDR3s leave out the opening cysteine and the closing phenylalanine or tryptophan. Each record gives: J gene, V gene, CDR3 protein.

TRBJ2-7	TRBV18	ASSPGQGIYEQY
TRBJ1-5	TRBV6-6	ATGSPESNQHQH
TRBJ2-7	TRBV4-1	ASSQDRPTTYEQY
TRBJ2-1	TRBV29-1	SAGLGNEQF
TRBJ2-5	TRBV10-2	ASRVGGLRETQY
TRBJ2-1	TRBV20-1	SASASGRIDNEQF
TRBJ2-2	TRBV9	ASSVTSEAGELF
TRBJ1-5	TRBV12-3/TRBV12-4	ASSPRGRRGLIQPQH
TRBJ2-7	TRBV7-9	ASSPRAGLYEQY
TRBJ1-5	TRBV6-1	ASSEPPYEPSDRRNQPQH
TRBJ2-5	TRBV2	ASSSQGNQETQY
TRBJ2-5	TRBV29-1	SAGPREETQY
TRBJ2-1	TRBV18	ASSPATYNEQF
TRBJ2-1	TRBV13	ASSRLAGTDNEQF
TRBJ1-5	TRBV20-1	SARRGGGSGNQPQH
TRBJ2-1	TRBV12-2	AILRDGPAGQGEQF
TRBJ2-1	TRBV28	ASSLCPIRCEQF
TRBJ2-3	TRBV27	ASSSSGGAPTDTQY
TRBJ2-1	TRBV20-1	SARPILAASYNEQF
TRBJ2-1	TRBV20-1	STDGSYNEQF
TRBJ2-7	TRBV12-5	ASGRDRGYEQY
TRBJ2-1	TRBV12-3/TRBV12-4	ASSTGLPYNEQF
TRBJ2-6	TRBV5-4	ASSLIRGGSGANVLT
TRBJ2-5	TRBV10-3	AISSSEQETQY
TRBJ2-7	TRBV20-1	SATPSKINEQY
TRBJ2-5	TRBV27	ASRGISGSSKTQY
TRBJ2-7	TRBV7-8	ASSKREPPYEQY
TRBJ2-7	TRBV6-1	ASSEEDGYEQY
TRBJ2-3	TRBV29-1	SLLPGQSTDTQY
TRBJ2-1	TRBV5-1	ASSRDLNEQF
TRBJ2-1	TRBV7-9	ASSPESGRGNEQF
TRBJ2-3	TRBV29-1	SVERQSTDTQY
TRBJ2-4	TRBV19	ASSKLAKNIQY
TRBJ1-1	TRBV10-3	ANGQGGTEAF
TRBJ2-1	TRBV7-8	ASSDPRREYGYNEQF
TRBJ2-1	TRBV12-3/TRBV12-4	ASSLRSSGDNEQF
TRBJ2-1	TRBV6-5	ASSRILLGTSGSLGEQF
TRBJ2-5	TRBV7-2	ASSPGGGGSAKTQY
TRBJ2-1	TRBV7-9	ASGILASHNEQF
TRBJ2-1	TRBV4-2	ASSQQGDSYNEQF